The clone carrying this T cell receptor (beta chain) has a handful of counts. Its antigen is not identified. Trimming at V came to 6 bases and at J to 0 bases, leaving 6 bases not matched to a gene. The CDR3 loop spans 15 amino acids. From germline, CDR1 is MNHNS and CDR2 SASEGT. This record belongs to a study of memory CD8 T cells in hepatitis C reinfection. The time point was: pre-reinfection, 55 to 20 weeks before reinfection detection. Sorted cells were sequenced directly ex vivo without any in vitro expansion. Donors were people who inject drugs in the Montreal HEPCO cohort. Control naive CD8 T cells came from a couple of donors at all three reinfection time points. Assay used: immunoSEQ multiplex PCR; TCRdb lists only in-frame clones, some missing. Of about 50,000 clones listed, roughly 91% are singletons. General study findings and limits: Roughly five donors were too few for definitive public clonotype conclusions.

The receptor's source is a man aged 18 to 29 with hepatitis C virus infection. The chain is built from TRBV6-1 and TRBJ1-1; 8 positions agree with TRBD1. Sequences were obtained from naive CD8+ T cells sorted from blood. DNA of the CDR3: TGTGCCAGCAGGAAGGACAGGGCGATGAACACTGAAGCTTTCTTT. Its protein product is CASRKDRAMNTEAFF.